This passage covers 18 T cell receptor beta chains from one sample sequenced in a study of blood T cell repertoires in COVID-19 (dated by TCRdb to the early 2020s). Libraries were prepared through the immunoSEQ multiplex PCR assay. TCRdb limited this immuneACCESS table to in-frame rearrangements with V and J called. A share of clones is missing; checked studies link under half to unresolved V genes, and the rest is unexplained. Counted in this sample were around 39,000 clones; 86% of them appeared once. The leading ten clones occupy under 9% of the sample. Sequenced sample: peripheral blood. The receptors shown here come from a man between 60 and 75 years old with active COVID-19.

This chain joins TRBV11-2 and TRBJ2-7, with D perhaps TRBD1 (6 bases). Germline assignment: CDR1 SGHAT and CDR2 FQNNGV. The CDR3 covers 15 residues. V was shortened by 3 bases and J by 4 bases, with 16 bases between the two germline ends. The CDR3 region is CASSFRTGPEYEQYF. As DNA, the CDR3 is TGTGCCAGCAGCTTTCGCACAGGGCCCGAATACGAGCAGTACTTC.

J is TRBJ2-7 and V is TRBV4-1; maybe TRBD1 (6 bases). From germline, CDR1 is MGHRA and CDR2 YSYEKL. The V and J ends lost 4 bases and 4 bases respectively, with 14 bases between them. The CDR3 length is 14 residues. DNA for the CDR3: TGCGCCAGCAGCCCACGGGACACGGAGTACGAGCAGTACTTC. This codes for CASSPRDTEYEQYF.

CDR3: CASTQDRTGNTIYF. In nucleotides, the CDR3 is TGTGCCAGCACCCAAGACAGGACTGGAAACACCATATATTTT. The chain recombines TRBV11-2 with TRBJ1-3, with TRBD1 as a possible D gene (6 bases). This CDR3 has 14 residues. V was clipped by 7 bases and J by 2 bases, with 12 bases between them. Germline-derived CDR1 and CDR2 are SGHAT and FQNNGV.

The V call is TRBV7-9, the J call TRBJ2-1, with no clear D. CDR1 and CDR2 from the germline V gene are SEHNR and FQNEAQ (reference sequence). The CDR3 is 12 amino acids. The V gene lost 5 bases and the J gene lost 7 bases, with 9 bases spanning the gap. CDR3 in amino acids: CASSPPRNEQFF. Written as DNA, the CDR3 is TGTGCCAGCAGCCCGCCTCGGAATGAGCAGTTCTTC.

V and J are TRBV4-1 and TRBJ1-2; no reliable D call. The V gene's germline CDR1 is MGHRA and CDR2 YSYEKL. Deletions cut 1 base from V and 4 bases from J, with 10 bases between. This CDR3 has 14 amino acids. This CDR3 reads CASSQVVEFYGYTF. DNA of the CDR3: TGCGCCAGCAGCCAAGTTGTTGAGTTCTATGGCTACACCTTC.

The V call is TRBV27, the J call TRBJ2-5, with TRBD2 matching 11 bases. Germline lookup yields CDR1 MNHEY and CDR2 SMNVEV (reference sequence). Germline trimming cut 5 bases from V and 1 base from J; bases unmatched to any gene: 12. The CDR3 runs 18 residues. The CDR3 region is CASSPLSGLAVIQETQYF. The DNA for the CDR3 is TGTGCCAGCAGTCCCCTCTCGGGACTAGCGGTGATCCAAGAGACCCAGTACTTC.

This clone turned up a few times. The V and J genes are TRBV11-2 and TRBJ1-6; TRBD1 matches at 9 bases. The CDR3 is 15 residues long. J lost 10 bases, V lost 5 bases, and 9 bases had no gene match. Germline CDR1 and CDR2: SGHAT and FQNNGV. CDR3 in DNA: TGTGCCAGCAGCACCGGGACAGGGAGGTCGTCACCCCTCCACTTT. It codes for CASSTGTGRSSPLHF. Complete variable domain (other parts from reference TRBV11-2 and TRBJ1-6): EAGVAQSPRYKIIEKRQSVAFWCNPISGHATLYWYQQILGQGPKLLIQFQNNGVVDDSQLPKDRFSAERLKGVDSTLKIQPAKLEDSAVYLCASSTGTGRSSPLHFGNGTRLTVT.

This clone was seen a single time. The chain employs TRBV5-6 and TRBJ2-5, with D uncertain. The CDR3 contains 16 residues. Per the germline V gene, CDR1 is SGHDT and CDR2 is YYEEEE. Trimming took off 1 base at V and 1 base at J, with 14 bases between the two ends. CDR3 nucleotide sequence: TGTGCCAGCAGCTTGATGGCAGGTCCAACCCAAGAGACCCAGTACTTC. It specifies CASSLMAGPTQETQYF. Looking up the rest from reference TRBV5-6 and TRBJ2-5 gives the full variable domain: DAGVTQSPTHLIKTRGQQVTLRCSPKSGHDTVSWYQQALGQGPQFIFQYYEEEERQRGNFPDRFSGHQFPNYSSELNVNALLLGDSALYLCASSLMAGPTQETQYFGPGTRLLVL.

The V call is TRBV9, the J call TRBJ2-7, with TRBD1 as a possible D gene (5 bases). V lost 1 base and J lost 2, with 16 bases in between. In germline, CDR1 is SGDLS, CDR2 YYNGEE. The CDR3 contains 16 residues. CDR3 nucleotide sequence: TGTGCCAGCAGCGTAACTCCGGACACACCCCCCTACGAGCAGTACTTC. This gives the protein CASSVTPDTPPYEQYF.

The chain uses TRBV6-5 and TRBJ2-2, with TRBD1 matching 9 bases. V lost 6 bases, J lost 4 bases, and 0 bases stayed unmatched. The length of the CDR3 is 13 residues. Looked up from germline, CDR1 is MNHEY and CDR2 is SVGAGI. CDR3 bases: TGTGCCAGCAGGACAGGGGGCACCGGGGAGCTGTTTTTT. The encoded protein is CASRTGGTGELFF.

The chain couples TRBV7-2 to TRBJ2-7, with TRBD2 matching over 7 bases. J was trimmed by 4 bases and V by 5 bases; bases with no gene match: 8. Germline V gene data show CDR1 as SGHTA and CDR2 as FQGNSA. The CDR3 loop spans 14 amino acids. CDR3 in DNA: TGTGCCAGCAGCCCTGGCAGGGAGGGGTACGAGCAGTACTTC. Its translation is CASSPGREGYEQYF.

The rearrangement uses TRBV21-1 and TRBJ2-7; the table assigns TRBD1, which was not confirmed against the DNA. TRBV21-1 is flagged as a pseudogene. CDR3 length: 15 amino acids. The CDR3 region has the DNA TGTGCCAGCAGCAAATTGGGGACAGGGACCTACGAGCAGTACTTC. Its protein product is CASSKLGTGTYEQYF.

This chain uses TRBV6-4 with TRBJ2-3; 8 bases map to TRBD2. The trim removed 6 bases at V and 4 bases at J, leaving 9 bases unmatched. The CDR3 sequence is 15 residues long. Germline V gene lookup returns CDR1 MRHNA and CDR2 SNTAGT. The CDR3, as DNA: TGTGCCAGCAGCGTAACAAGCGGGAGCGCAGATACGCAGTATTTT. Translation gives CASSVTSGSADTQYF.

Only one count was recorded for this clone. V and J are TRBV7-8 and TRBJ2-7, with D maybe TRBD1 (6 bases). CDR1 SGHVS and CDR2 FQNEAQ come from the germline V gene. Trimming stripped 4 bases from V and 4 bases from J, with 11 bases between. The length of the CDR3 is 13 residues. The CDR3 region is CASSYNRVYEQYF. The CDR3 DNA is TGTGCCAGCAGCTATAACAGGGTTTACGAGCAGTACTTC.

V usage is TRBV2 and J usage is TRBJ2-5; maybe TRBD1 (6 bases). Between the trimmed V and J ends, which lost 7 bases and 1 base, there was a span of 7 bases. This CDR3 is built from 12 residues. In germline, CDR1 is SNHLY, CDR2 FYNNEI. The CDR3 DNA reads TGTGCCAGCAAGGACAGCCAAGAGACCCAGTACTTC. Its protein product is CASKDSQETQYF.

The chain recombines TRBV10-3 with TRBJ2-2; TRBD1 matches 8 bases. The CDR3 loop spans 16 amino acids. Germline V CDR1 and CDR2: ENHRY, SYGVKD. With V trimmed by 3 bases and J by 0 bases, 3 bases remained unmatched. The CDR3 is CAISDKGQANTGELFF. The CDR3 region has the DNA TGTGCCATCAGTGATAAGGGACAGGCGAACACCGGGGAGCTGTTTTTT.

The chain recombines TRBV6-6 with TRBJ1-2; D possibly corresponds to TRBD1 (5 bases). CDR3 length: 13 amino acids. Germline V gene lookup returns CDR1 MNHNY and CDR2 SVGAGI (reference sequence). V shed 8 bases and J shed 8 bases, with 18 bases lying between them. The CDR3 protein is CASGNGGAGGYTF. In DNA form, the CDR3 reads TGTGCCAGCGGCAATGGAGGGGCTGGCGGCTACACCTTC.

The rearrangement uses TRBV6-5 and TRBJ2-7; 7 bases align to TRBD1. The germline V gene encodes CDR1 MNHEY and CDR2 SVGAGI. The CDR3 contains 13 residues. The junction had 8 bases not matched to a gene; V was cut back by 8 bases and J by 4 bases. This chain's CDR3 is CASGGRQGYEQYF. The CDR3 DNA is TGTGCCAGCGGGGGTAGACAGGGTTACGAGCAGTACTTC.